Presented here are 10 T cell receptor beta chains from one specimen sequenced in a study of cytomegalovirus exposure and HLA in healthy donors. Use of 60 Vbeta and 13 Jbeta primers characterized the PCR. The protocol was immunoSEQ multiplex PCR, while the TCRdb copy is restricted to in-frame clones and leaves out a portion. In total, the table holds approximately 130,000 clones. The sequenced sample consisted of PBMCs. The source is a woman aged 55-75 years in good health and CMV-seronegative.

This chain connects TRBV19 to TRBJ2-5, with TRBD2 matching over 9 bases. V was pared by 3 bases and J by 0 bases, with 5 bases of the junction left unmatched. The CDR3 length is 16 residues. Germline CDR1 reads LNHDA; CDR2 reads SQIVND (reference sequence). The CDR3 protein is CASSMVGGGDQETQYF. The CDR3 bases are TGTGCCAGTAGTATGGTAGGCGGGGGGGACCAAGAGACCCAGTACTTC.

V is TRBV16 and J is TRBJ1-3; TRBD1 matches at 7 bases. CDR1 and CDR2 from the germline V gene are KGHSY and FQNENV. The CDR3 loop spans 18 amino acids. With 4 bases clipped from V and 1 base from J, the junction kept 13 bases outside the gene matches. CDR3 bases: TGTGCCAGCAGCCGCCTTAGGCCCGACAGGGAATCTGGAAACACCATATATTTT. Amino acid sequence: CASSRLRPDRESGNTIYF.

The V gene is TRBV19, the J gene TRBJ2-7; 10 bases match TRBD1. CDR1 is LNHDA, CDR2 SQIVND, per germline (reference sequence). J was trimmed by 5 bases and V by 3 bases; bases with no gene match: 4. The CDR3 length is 14 residues. Here the CDR3 reads CASSMGQGSNEQYF. The CDR3 DNA reads TGTGCCAGTAGTATGGGACAGGGGTCGAACGAGCAGTACTTC.

The chain is built from TRBV14 and TRBJ1-1, with 8 bases aligning to TRBD1. The CDR3 covers 15 residues. Trimming took 6 bases from V and 3 from J; bases not matched to a gene: 9. The germline V gene encodes CDR1 SGHDN and CDR2 FVKESK. CDR3 loop: CASRQRGQGDTEAFF. CDR3 coding DNA: TGTGCCAGCAGGCAACGAGGACAGGGTGACACTGAAGCTTTCTTT.

This chain links TRBV7-3 with TRBJ2-7; D might be TRBD2 (7 bases). The CDR3 consists of 14 residues. Germline V gene sequence: CDR1 SGHTA, CDR2 FQGTGA. V gave up 1 base and J gave up 7 bases, with 14 bases separating them. DNA for the CDR3: TGTGCCAGCAGCTTAATGGCAGGGGAGGGGGAGCAGTACTTC. This encodes CASSLMAGEGEQYF.

V is TRBV7-3 and J is TRBJ2-3; the match to TRBD1 covers 9 bases. CDR1 and CDR2 from the germline V gene are SGHTA and FQGTGA. V lost 5 bases to trimming and J lost 3 bases; unmatched junction nucleotides: 0. The CDR3 spans 13 residues. This CDR3 is CASSDRGTDTQYF. The DNA of the CDR3 is TGTGCCAGCAGCGACAGGGGGACAGATACGCAGTATTTT.

The chain joins TRBV19 to TRBJ2-3; 8 positions match TRBD2. The CDR3 runs to 20 residues. CDR1 LNHDA and CDR2 SQIVND come from the germline V gene (reference sequence). V lost 0 bases and J lost 4; bases outside the gene matches: 18. CDR3 protein: CASSIDRAYYLAGGSDTQYF. Written as DNA, the CDR3 is TGTGCCAGTAGTATAGATCGCGCGTACTATTTGGCGGGAGGATCAGATACGCAGTATTTT.

This chain links TRBV28 with TRBJ2-3, with D possibly TRBD1 on 6 matching bases. Trimming removed 5 bases from V and 7 bases from J, with 10 bases in between. The CDR3 is made up of 12 amino acids. Germline V CDR1 and CDR2: MDHEN, SYDVKM. This chain's CDR3 is CASSLGQNTQYF. The CDR3 region has the DNA TGTGCCAGCAGTCTCGGACAGAATACGCAGTATTTT.

The V call is TRBV27, the J call TRBJ2-5; 7 nucleotides agree with TRBD2. Losses at the gene ends were 6 bases for V and 3 bases for J; bases not matched to a gene: 22. Germline assignment: CDR1 MNHEY and CDR2 SMNVEV (reference sequence). The CDR3 sequence is 19 residues long. The CDR3 loop reads CASSHYGPAISGKKETQYF. CDR3 nucleotide sequence: TGTGCCAGCAGCCATTATGGGCCTGCGATCAGCGGGAAGAAAGAGACCCAGTACTTC.

The chain is built from TRBV7-9 and TRBJ1-1; no clear D. The V end lost 4 bases, the J end lost 5 bases, and 2 bases lay between the germline ends. The length of the CDR3 is 10 residues. Germline loops: CDR1 SEHNR, CDR2 FQNEAQ (reference sequence). The CDR3 DNA reads TGTGCCAGCAGCTCAACTGAAGCTTTCTTT. Its translation is CASSSTEAFF.